The rows below give T cell receptor beta chains drawn from one sample of a study of human T cells and chemical hapten exposure. TCRdb fed the RACE reads into MiXCR, producing one record per CDR3 protein. This table holds roughly 90,000 distinct CDR3 sequences, roughly 8.8% found once. Source: whole blood, taken in connection with sensitization to the hapten diphenylcyclopropenone (DPC). These receptors were collected from a woman aged 40 to 49 with alopecia areata. Some clones in this sample may be carry-over from other donors' samples. Each CDR3 is given with its conserved first and last residue. The D gene is left open where the match is weak. Clone size is shown for a subset of rows, as once, few, many or a class of expanded clone.

-	TRBJ2-1	-	TRBV9	TGTGCCAGCAGCGTAGGGGGATCCTACAATGAGCAGTTCTTC	CASSVGGSYNEQFF
few	TRBJ2-1	-	TRBV5-1	TGCGCCAGCAGCTTGGCCGGACAGCCCTACAATGAGCAGTTCTTC	CASSLAGQPYNEQFF
-	TRBJ2-7	-	TRBV9	TGTGCCAGCAGCGTAGCTACGGGGGCAGAGGAGCAGTACTTC	CASSVATGAEEQYF
-	TRBJ1-4	-	TRBV5-5	TGTGCCAGCAGCTGGCCGGGACCCGTCCGGGAAAAACTGTTTTTT	CASSWPGPVREKLFF
many	TRBJ2-7	-	TRBV12-3/TRBV12-4	TGTGCCAGCTCCAACGGCGGCAGGACCCCTATTCAGCAGTACTTC	CASSNGGRTPIQQYF
many	TRBJ2-7	TRBD1	TRBV6-2/TRBV6-3	TGTGCCAGCAGGGGACAGGGGATTTACGAGCAGTACTTC	CASRGQGIYEQYF
many	TRBJ2-3	-	TRBV7-6	TGTGCCAGCAGCTTAGGACGATCGGATACGCAGTATTTT	CASSLGRSDTQYF
many	TRBJ2-7	-	TRBV20-1	TGCAGTGCGGCCGACAGGACTTATTACGAGCAGTACTTC	CSAADRTYYEQYF
many	TRBJ1-1	TRBD1	TRBV10-3	TGTGCCATCAGTGGGACAGGGTTGGGCACTGAAGCTTTCTTT	CAISGTGLGTEAFF
few	TRBJ1-4	TRBD1	TRBV29-1	TGCAGCGCCCCGGGACAGGACCATGAAAAACTGTTTTTT	CSAPGQDHEKLFF
few	TRBJ2-5	TRBD1	TRBV4-2	TGTGCCAGCAGCCAGGAGACAGGGGGGGTGGAGACCCAGTACTTC	CASSQETGGVETQYF
many	TRBJ2-1	TRBD1	TRBV10-3	TGTGCCATCAGGGGACAGGGGGCTTTCAATGAGCAGTTCTTC	CAIRGQGAFNEQFF
many	TRBJ2-7	-	TRBV9	TGTGCCAGCAGCGCCGGAAACTACGAGCAGTACTTC	CASSAGNYEQYF
-	TRBJ2-5	TRBD1	TRBV6-2/TRBV6-3	TGTGCCAGCAGATTGGACAGGGTCCAAGAGACCCAGTACTTC	CASRLDRVQETQYF
many	TRBJ2-3	-	TRBV7-9	TGTGCCACCCCTGGGGGCCCTAGCACAGATACGCAGTATTTT	CATPGGPSTDTQYF
few	TRBJ2-3	-	TRBV7-6	TGTGCCAGCAGCTTGGGCGGGATCTACACAGATACGCAGTATTTT	CASSLGGIYTDTQYF